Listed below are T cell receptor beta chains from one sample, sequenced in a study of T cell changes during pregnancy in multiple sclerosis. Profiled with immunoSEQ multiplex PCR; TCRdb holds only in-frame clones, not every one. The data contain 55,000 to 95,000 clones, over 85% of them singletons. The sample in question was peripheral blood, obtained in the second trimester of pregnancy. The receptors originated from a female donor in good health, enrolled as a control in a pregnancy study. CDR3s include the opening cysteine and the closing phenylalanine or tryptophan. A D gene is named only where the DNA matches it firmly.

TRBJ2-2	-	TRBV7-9	CASRGSPSGELFF	TGTGCCAGCCGGGGGTCGCCTTCGGGGGAGCTGTTTTTT
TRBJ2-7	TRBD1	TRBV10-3	CAIRTGLYEQYF	TGTGCCATCAGGACAGGGCTTTACGAGCAGTACTTC
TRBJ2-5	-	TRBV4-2	CASSQERGETQYF	TGTGCCAGCAGCCAAGAAAGAGGAGAGACCCAGTACTTC
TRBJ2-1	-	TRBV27	CASSKFGTIYNEQFF	TGTGCCAGCAGCAAATTCGGGACAATCTACAATGAGCAGTTCTTC
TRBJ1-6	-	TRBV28	CASSLSRSNSPLHF	TGTGCCAGCAGTCTCTCTCGGAGTAATTCACCCCTCCACTTT
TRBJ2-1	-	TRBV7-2	CAGLSDEQFF	TGTGCCGGACTCAGCGATGAGCAGTTCTTC
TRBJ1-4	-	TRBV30	CAWSPGMGEKLFF	TGTGCCTGGAGTCCAGGGATGGGTGAAAAACTGTTTTTT
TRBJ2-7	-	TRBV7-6	CASSHTGSEQYF	TGTGCCAGCAGCCATACAGGGAGCGAGCAGTACTTC
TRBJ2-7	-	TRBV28	CASSLLRGYEQYF	TGTGCCAGCAGTTTATTACGAGGGTACGAGCAGTACTTC
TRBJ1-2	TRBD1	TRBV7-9	CASSSQGNGYTF	TGTGCCAGCAGCTCACAGGGGAATGGCTACACCTTC
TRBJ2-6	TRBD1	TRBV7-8	CASSARDRAGANVLTF	TGTGCCAGCAGCGCAAGAGACAGGGCTGGGGCCAACGTCCTGACTTTC
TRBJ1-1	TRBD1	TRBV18	CASSPRDRGQGAEAFF	TGTGCCAGCTCACCAAGGGACAGGGGGCAGGGGGCTGAAGCTTTCTTT
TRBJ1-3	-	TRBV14	CASSRQIHSGNTIYF	TGTGCCAGCAGCCGACAAATACACTCTGGAAACACCATATATTTT
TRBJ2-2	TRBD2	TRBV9	CASSPGLAGVFDVTGELFF	TGTGCCAGCAGCCCCGGACTAGCGGGGGTTTTTGATGTCACCGGGGAGCTGTTTTTT
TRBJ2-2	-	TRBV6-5	CASSYKGATGELFF	TGTGCCAGCAGTTACAAAGGGGCGACCGGGGAGCTGTTTTTT
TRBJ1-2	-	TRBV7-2	CASSLGGTSYTF	TGTGCCAGCAGCTTAGGGGGGACAAGCTACACCTTC
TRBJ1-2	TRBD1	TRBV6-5	CASSYSGQRYGYTF	TGTGCCAGCAGTTACTCGGGACAGCGCTATGGCTACACCTTC